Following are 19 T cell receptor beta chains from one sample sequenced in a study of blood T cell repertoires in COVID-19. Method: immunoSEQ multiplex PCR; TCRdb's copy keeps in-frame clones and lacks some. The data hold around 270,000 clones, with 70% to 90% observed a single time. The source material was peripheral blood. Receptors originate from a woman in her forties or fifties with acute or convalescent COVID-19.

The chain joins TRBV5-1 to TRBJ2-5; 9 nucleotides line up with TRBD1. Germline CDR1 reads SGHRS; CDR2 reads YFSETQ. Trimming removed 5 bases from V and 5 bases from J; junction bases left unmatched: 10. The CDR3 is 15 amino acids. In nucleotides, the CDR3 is TGCGCCAGCAGATCACAGGGGGCGGATGGGGAGACCCAGTACTTC. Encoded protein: CASRSQGADGETQYF.

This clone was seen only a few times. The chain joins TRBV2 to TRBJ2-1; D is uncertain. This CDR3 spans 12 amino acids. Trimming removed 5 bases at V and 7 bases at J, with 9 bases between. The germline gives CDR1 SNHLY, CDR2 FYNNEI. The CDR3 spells CASSYHSNEQFF. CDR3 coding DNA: TGTGCCAGCAGTTATCATAGTAATGAGCAGTTCTTC.

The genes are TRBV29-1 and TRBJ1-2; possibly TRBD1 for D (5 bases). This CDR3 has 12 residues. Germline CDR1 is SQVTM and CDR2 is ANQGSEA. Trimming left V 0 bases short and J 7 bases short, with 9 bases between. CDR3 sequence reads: CSVEDPDSGYTF. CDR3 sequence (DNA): TGCAGCGTTGAAGATCCCGACAGTGGCTACACCTTC.

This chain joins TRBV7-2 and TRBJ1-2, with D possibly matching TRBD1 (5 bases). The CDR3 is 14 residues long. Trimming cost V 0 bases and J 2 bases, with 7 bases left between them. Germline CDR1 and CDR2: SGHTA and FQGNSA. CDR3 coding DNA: TGTGCCAGCAGCTTAGCTCGGGGGAACTATGGCTACACCTTC. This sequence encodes CASSLARGNYGYTF.

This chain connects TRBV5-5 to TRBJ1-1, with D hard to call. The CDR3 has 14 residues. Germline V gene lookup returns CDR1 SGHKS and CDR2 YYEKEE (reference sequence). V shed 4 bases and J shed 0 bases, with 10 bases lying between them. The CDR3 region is CASSAVGMNTEAFF. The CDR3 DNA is TGTGCCAGCAGCGCCGTGGGCATGAACACTGAAGCTTTCTTT.

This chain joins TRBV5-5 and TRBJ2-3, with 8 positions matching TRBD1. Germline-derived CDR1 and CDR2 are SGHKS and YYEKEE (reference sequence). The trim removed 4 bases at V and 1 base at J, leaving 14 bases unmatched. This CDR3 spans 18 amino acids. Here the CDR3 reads CASSPDRVRVIGTDTQYF. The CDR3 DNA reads TGTGCCAGCAGCCCGGACAGGGTTCGGGTAATTGGCACAGATACGCAGTATTTT. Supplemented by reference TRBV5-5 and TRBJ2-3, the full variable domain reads DAGVTQSPTHLIKTRGQQVTLRCSPISGHKSVSWYQQVLGQGPQFIFQYYEKEERGRGNFPDRFSARQFPNYSSELNVNALLLGDSALYLCASSPDRVRVIGTDTQYFGPGTRLTVL.

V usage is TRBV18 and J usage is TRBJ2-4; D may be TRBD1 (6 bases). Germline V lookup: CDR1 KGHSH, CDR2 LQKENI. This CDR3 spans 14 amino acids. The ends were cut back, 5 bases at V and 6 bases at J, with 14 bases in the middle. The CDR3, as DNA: TGTGCCAGCTCAGCTTACCCGGACAGAAACATTCAGTACTTC. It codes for CASSAYPDRNIQYF.

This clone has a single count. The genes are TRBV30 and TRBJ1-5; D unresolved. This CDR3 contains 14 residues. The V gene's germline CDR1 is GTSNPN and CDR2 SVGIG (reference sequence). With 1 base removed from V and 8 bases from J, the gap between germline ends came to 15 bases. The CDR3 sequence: CAWSGPVRLEPQHF. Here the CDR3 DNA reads TGTGCCTGGAGTGGGCCAGTACGCTTGGAGCCCCAGCATTTT.

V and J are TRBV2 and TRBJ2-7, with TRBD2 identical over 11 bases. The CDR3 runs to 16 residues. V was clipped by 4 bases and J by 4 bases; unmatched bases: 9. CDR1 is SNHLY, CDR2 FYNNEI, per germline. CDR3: CASSAFSGRASYEQYF. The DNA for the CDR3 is TGTGCCAGCAGTGCCTTTAGCGGGAGGGCCTCGTACGAGCAGTACTTC.

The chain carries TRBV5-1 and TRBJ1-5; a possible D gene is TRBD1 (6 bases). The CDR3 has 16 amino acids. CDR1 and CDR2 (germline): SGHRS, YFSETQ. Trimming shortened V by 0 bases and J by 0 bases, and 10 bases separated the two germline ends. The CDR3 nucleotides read TGCGCCAGCAGCTTGGTGGCAGGGGATAGCAATCAGCCCCAGCATTTT. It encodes CASSLVAGDSNQPQHF.

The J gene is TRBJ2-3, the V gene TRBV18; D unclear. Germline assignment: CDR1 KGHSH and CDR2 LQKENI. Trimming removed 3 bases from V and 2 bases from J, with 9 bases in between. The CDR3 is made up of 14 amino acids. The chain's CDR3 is CASSPTKDTDTQYF. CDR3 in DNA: TGTGCCAGCTCACCTACTAAGGACACAGATACGCAGTATTTT.

The CDR3 DNA reads as TGTGCCAGCAGTGCGGGCGGATTTAACGAGCAGTACTTC. Its protein product is CASSAGGFNEQYF. J is TRBJ2-7 and V is TRBV6-2 or TRBV6-3; possibly TRBD2 for D (5 bases). This CDR3 is 13 amino acids long. Germline V lookup: CDR1 MNHEY, CDR2 SVGEGT. V was shortened by 5 bases and J by 5 bases, with 13 bases between the two germline ends.

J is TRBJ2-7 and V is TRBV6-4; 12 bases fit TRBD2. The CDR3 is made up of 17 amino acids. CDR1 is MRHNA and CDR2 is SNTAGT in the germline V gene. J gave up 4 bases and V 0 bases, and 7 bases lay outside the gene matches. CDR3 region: CASSDSRLAGGGYEQYF. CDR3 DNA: TGTGCCAGCAGTGACTCGCGGCTAGCGGGAGGGGGGTACGAGCAGTACTTC.

The CDR3 bases are TGTGCCAGCAGTTACAGGGGAAGCTACACCTTC. This sequence encodes CASSYRGSYTF. V is TRBV6-5 and J is TRBJ1-2, with D perhaps matching TRBD1 (5 bases). The germline V gene has CDR1 MNHEY and CDR2 SVGAGI. Trimming removed 2 bases at V and 9 bases at J, with 7 bases between. This CDR3 spans 11 amino acids.

CDR3 in DNA: TGTGCCAGCAGCTTAGGAACGGTCAACAATCAGCCCCAGCATTTT. Its protein product is CASSLGTVNNQPQHF. The chain combines TRBV7-9 with TRBJ1-5; D ambiguous. Trimming pared 1 base from V and 3 bases from J, leaving 10 bases between. Germline lookup yields CDR1 SEHNR and CDR2 FQNEAQ (reference sequence). The CDR3 has 15 amino acids.

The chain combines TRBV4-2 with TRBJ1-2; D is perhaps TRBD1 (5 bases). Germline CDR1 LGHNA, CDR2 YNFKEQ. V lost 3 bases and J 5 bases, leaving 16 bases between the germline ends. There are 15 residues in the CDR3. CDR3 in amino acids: CASSHGEGAVYGYTF. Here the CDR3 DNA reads TGTGCCAGCAGCCACGGCGAAGGGGCTGTATATGGCTACACCTTC.

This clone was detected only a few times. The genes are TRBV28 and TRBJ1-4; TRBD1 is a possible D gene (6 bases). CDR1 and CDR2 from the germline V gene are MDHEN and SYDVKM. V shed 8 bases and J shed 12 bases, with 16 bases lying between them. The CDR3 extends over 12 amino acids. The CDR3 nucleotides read TGTGCCAGCGGTCCACAGGGATGGGAACTGTTTTTT. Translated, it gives CASGPQGWELFF.

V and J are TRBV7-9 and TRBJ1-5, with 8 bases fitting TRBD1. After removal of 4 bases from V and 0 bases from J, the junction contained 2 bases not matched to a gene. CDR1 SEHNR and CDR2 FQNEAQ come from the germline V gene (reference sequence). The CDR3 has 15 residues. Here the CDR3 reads CASSSGQDSNQPQHF. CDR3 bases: TGTGCCAGCAGCTCGGGACAGGATAGCAATCAGCCCCAGCATTTT.

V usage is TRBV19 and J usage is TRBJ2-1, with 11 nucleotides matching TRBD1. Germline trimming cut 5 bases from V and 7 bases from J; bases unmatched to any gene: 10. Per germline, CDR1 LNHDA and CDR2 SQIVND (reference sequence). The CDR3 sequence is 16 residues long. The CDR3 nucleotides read TGTGCCAGTAGTCCCGGACAGGGGGCTCCTGGTAATGAGCAGTTCTTC. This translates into CASSPGQGAPGNEQFF.